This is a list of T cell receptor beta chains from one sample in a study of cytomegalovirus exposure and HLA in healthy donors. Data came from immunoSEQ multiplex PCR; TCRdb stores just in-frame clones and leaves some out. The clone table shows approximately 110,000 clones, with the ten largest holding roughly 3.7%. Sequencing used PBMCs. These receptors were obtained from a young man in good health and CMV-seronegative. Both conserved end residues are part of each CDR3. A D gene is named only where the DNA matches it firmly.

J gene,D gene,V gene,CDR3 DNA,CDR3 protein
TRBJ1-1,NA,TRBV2,TGTGCCACCTTGAGAGCCATGAACACTGAAGCTTTCTTT,CATLRAMNTEAFF
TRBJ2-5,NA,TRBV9,TGTGCCAGCAGCCCTAGCGAATCCCAAGAGACCCAGTACTTC,CASSPSESQETQYF
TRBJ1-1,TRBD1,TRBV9,TGTGCCAGCAGCGTGGGACAGGAGGGCACTGAAGCTTTCTTT,CASSVGQEGTEAFF
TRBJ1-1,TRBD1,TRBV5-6,TGTGCCAGCAGCAAACGCTCCGGGACAGGGAACACTGAAGCTTTCTTT,CASSKRSGTGNTEAFF
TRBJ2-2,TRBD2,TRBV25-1,TGTGCCAGCACCCCAAGACTAGCGGACACCGGGGAGCTGTTTTTT,CASTPRLADTGELFF
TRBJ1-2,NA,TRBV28,TGTGCCAGCATCCCCTTGCCCCCAGGGCTCTATGGCTACACCTTC,CASIPLPPGLYGYTF
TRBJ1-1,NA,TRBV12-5,TGTGCTAGCGATGGGACATCGGGAAACACTGAAGCTTTCTTT,CASDGTSGNTEAFF
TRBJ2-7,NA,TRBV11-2,TGTGCCAGCAGCTTAGATCGGGGTTACGAGCAGTACTTC,CASSLDRGYEQYF
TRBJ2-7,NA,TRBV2,TGTGCCAGCAGTCAGGGGACCCTCGAGCAGTACTTC,CASSQGTLEQYF
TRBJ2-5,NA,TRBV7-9,TGTGCCAGCAGCTTACGGGTCGCTTGGGACCAAGAGACCCAGTACTTC,CASSLRVAWDQETQYF
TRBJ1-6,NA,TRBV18,TGTGCCAGCTCCCCTACAGGAGTAAGCTCCTATAATTCACCCCTCCACTTT,CASSPTGVSSYNSPLHF
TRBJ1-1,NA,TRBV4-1,TGCGCCAGCAGCCAAGATCGTCAGGGGATAAATCGGAACACTGAAGCTTTCTTT,CASSQDRQGINRNTEAFF
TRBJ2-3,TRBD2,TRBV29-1,TGCAGCGTTGAAGCTAGCGGGGGGCCCTCGGATACGCAGTATTTT,CSVEASGGPSDTQYF
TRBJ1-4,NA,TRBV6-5,TGTGCCAGCAGTAGTCGGGGTAATGAAAAACTGTTTTTT,CASSSRGNEKLFF
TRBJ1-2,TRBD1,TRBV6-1,TGTGCCAGCAGTGAAGTTAACAGGGGAGGCTATGGCTACACCTTC,CASSEVNRGGYGYTF
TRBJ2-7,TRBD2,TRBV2,TGTGCCAGCCGTCCGGGACTAGCGGGGATTCTCTACGAGCAGTACTTC,CASRPGLAGILYEQYF
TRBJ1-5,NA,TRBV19,TGTGCCAGTAGTAGGACAGTTACCTATAGCAATCAGCCCCAGCATTTT,CASSRTVTYSNQPQHF
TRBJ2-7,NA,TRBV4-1,TGCGCCAGCAGCCACTTCCCAGGGCCCTACGAGCAGTACTTC,CASSHFPGPYEQYF
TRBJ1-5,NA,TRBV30,TGTGCCTGGAGTGTACCTCCAGGGGTTACTCAGCCCCAGCATTTT,CAWSVPPGVTQPQHF
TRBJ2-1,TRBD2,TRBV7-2,TGTGCCAGCAGCCCGGGGACTAGCGGGGTAGATGAGCAGTTCTTC,CASSPGTSGVDEQFF
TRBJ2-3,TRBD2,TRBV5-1,TGCGCCAGCCAGACTAGCGGGGGACTTTCGGATACGCAGTATTTT,CASQTSGGLSDTQYF
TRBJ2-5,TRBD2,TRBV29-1,TGCAGCGTTGTAACGGTTCGAGCGGGGGAGACCCAGTACTTC,CSVVTVRAGETQYF
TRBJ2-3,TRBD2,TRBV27,TGTGCCAGCAGTTCGACTAGCGGGGGGGGAACAGATACGCAGTATTTT,CASSSTSGGGTDTQYF
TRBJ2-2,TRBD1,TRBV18,TGTGCCAGCTCCCCGGGAACAGGGGACGCGAACACCGGGGAGCTGTTTTTT,CASSPGTGDANTGELFF
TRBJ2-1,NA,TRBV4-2,TGTGCCAGCAGCCACCACTCCTACAATGAGCAGTTCTTC,CASSHHSYNEQFF
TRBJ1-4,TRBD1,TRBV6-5,TGTGCCAGCAGTTACTCAGGGGGCGCGGTTGAAAAACTGTTTTTT,CASSYSGGAVEKLFF
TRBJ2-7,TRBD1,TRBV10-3,TGTGCCACGGCGAGGGACAGACTCTACGAGCAGTACTTC,CATARDRLYEQYF
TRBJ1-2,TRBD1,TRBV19,TGTGCCAGTAGTACTGACAGGGCTAACTATGGCTACACCTTC,CASSTDRANYGYTF
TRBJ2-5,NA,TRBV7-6,TGTGCCAGCAGCTTAGGGACAGTCCAAGAGACCCAGTACTTC,CASSLGTVQETQYF
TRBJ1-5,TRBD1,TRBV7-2,TGTGCCAGCAGCTTGGGAACAGGGGGCTGGAATAGCAATCAGCCCCAGCATTTT,CASSLGTGGWNSNQPQHF
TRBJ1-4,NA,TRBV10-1,TGCGCCAGCAGTGCGGGGGACGGGTTTAATGAAAAACTGTTTTTT,CASSAGDGFNEKLFF
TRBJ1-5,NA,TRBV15,TGTGCCACCAGCAGAGACCCAGGTAAACAGCCCCAGCATTTT,CATSRDPGKQPQHF
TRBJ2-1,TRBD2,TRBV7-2,TGTGCCAGCAGCAGGAGCGGGGGGGCCGGTGAGCAGTTCTTC,CASSRSGGAGEQFF
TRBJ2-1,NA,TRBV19,TGTGCCACCGGACAGTCCTACAATGAGCAGTTCTTC,CATGQSYNEQFF
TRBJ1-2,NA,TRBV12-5,TGTGCTAGTGGTTTGGGCGGGAGGTCCTGGGCCTGTGGCTACACCTTC,CASGLGGRSWACGYTF
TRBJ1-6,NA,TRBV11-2,TGTGCCAGCAGCTCCCCAGGGGTTTCACCCCTCCACTTT,CASSSPGVSPLHF
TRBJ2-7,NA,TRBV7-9,TGTGCCAGCAGCTTAGGACCCAGGGTTACCTACGAGCAGTACTTC,CASSLGPRVTYEQYF